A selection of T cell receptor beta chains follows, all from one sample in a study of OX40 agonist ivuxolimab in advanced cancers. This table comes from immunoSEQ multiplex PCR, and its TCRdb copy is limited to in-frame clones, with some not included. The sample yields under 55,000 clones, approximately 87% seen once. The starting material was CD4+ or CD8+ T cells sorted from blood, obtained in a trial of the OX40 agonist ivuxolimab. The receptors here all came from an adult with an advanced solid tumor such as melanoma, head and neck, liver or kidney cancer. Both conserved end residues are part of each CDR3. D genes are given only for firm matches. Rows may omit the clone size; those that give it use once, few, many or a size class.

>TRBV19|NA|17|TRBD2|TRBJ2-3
CASSIGGLAGGTDTQYF
TGTGCCAGTAGTATAGGAGGACTAGCGGGGGGAACAGATACGCAGTATTTT
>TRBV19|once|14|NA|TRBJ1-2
CASSTLDSLYGYTF
TGTGCCAGTAGCACCCTTGACAGCTTATATGGCTACACCTTC
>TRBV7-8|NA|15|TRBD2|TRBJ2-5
CASSLAAGGRETQYF
TGTGCCAGCAGCTTAGCGGCGGGGGGACGGGAGACCCAGTACTTC
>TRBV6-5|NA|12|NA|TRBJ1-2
CASSYAGNGYTF
TGTGCCAGCAGTTACGCAGGAAATGGCTACACCTTC
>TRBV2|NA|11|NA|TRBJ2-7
CASSLIYEQYF
TGTGCCAGCAGCTTGATCTACGAGCAGTACTTC
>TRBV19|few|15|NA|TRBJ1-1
CASSTDHGRDTEAFF
TGTGCCAGTAGTACAGACCACGGACGTGACACTGAAGCTTTCTTT
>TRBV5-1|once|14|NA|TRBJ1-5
CASSLNTDNQPQHF
TGCGCCAGCAGCTTGAACACGGACAATCAGCCCCAGCATTTT
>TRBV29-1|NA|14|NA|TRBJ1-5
CSVAVSNSNQPQHF
TGCAGCGTTGCAGTTTCTAATAGCAATCAGCCCCAGCATTTT
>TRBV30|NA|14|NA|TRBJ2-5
CAWNSGDGVGTQYF
TGTGCCTGGAACTCGGGGGATGGTGTCGGGACCCAGTACTTC
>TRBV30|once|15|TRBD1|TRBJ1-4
CAWRHTGQGGEKLFF
TGTGCCTGGAGACATACCGGACAGGGTGGTGAAAAACTGTTTTTT
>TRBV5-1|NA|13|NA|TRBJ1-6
CASSFQGNSPLHF
TGCGCCAGCAGCTTCCAGGGGAATTCACCCCTCCACTTT
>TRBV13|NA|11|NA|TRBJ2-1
CASSSFGEQFF
TGTGCCAGCAGCTCCTTTGGTGAGCAGTTCTTC
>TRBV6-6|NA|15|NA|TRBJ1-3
CASSYPPGPGNTIYF
TGTGCCAGCAGTTACCCCCCAGGGCCTGGAAACACCATATATTTT
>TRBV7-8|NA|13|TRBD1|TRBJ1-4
CASSPGGGEKLFF
TGTGCCAGCAGCCCAGGGGGAGGTGAAAAACTGTTTTTT
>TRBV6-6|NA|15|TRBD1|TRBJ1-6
CASSRSTGVNSPLHF
TGTGCCAGCAGTCGATCGACAGGGGTGAATTCACCCCTCCACTTT
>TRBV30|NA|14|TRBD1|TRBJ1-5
CAWETGGGNQPQHF
TGTGCCTGGGAGACAGGGGGCGGCAATCAGCCCCAGCATTTT
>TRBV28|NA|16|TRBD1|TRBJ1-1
CASASLPGQGIPEAFF
TGTGCCAGCGCCTCTCTTCCGGGACAGGGAATACCTGAAGCTTTCTTT
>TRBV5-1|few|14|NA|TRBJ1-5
CASSRWGSDQPQHF
TGCGCCAGCAGCCGGTGGGGTTCTGATCAGCCCCAGCATTTT
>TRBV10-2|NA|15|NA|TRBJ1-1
CASTQRFWGNTEAFF
TGCGCCAGCACCCAGAGGTTTTGGGGGAACACTGAAGCTTTCTTT
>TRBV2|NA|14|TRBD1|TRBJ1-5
CASGGQGTDQPQHF
TGTGCCAGCGGGGGACAGGGGACCGATCAGCCCCAGCATTTT
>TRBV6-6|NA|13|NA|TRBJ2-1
CASSPGGYNEQFF
TGTGCCAGCAGTCCAGGGGGGTACAATGAGCAGTTCTTC
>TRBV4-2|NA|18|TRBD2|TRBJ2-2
CASSQEIAAGANTGELFF
TGTGCCAGCAGCCAAGAAATCGCAGCGGGGGCGAACACCGGGGAGCTGTTTTTT
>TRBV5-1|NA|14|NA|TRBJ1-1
CASSLLSLNTEAFF
TGCGCCAGCAGCTTGCTCAGCCTTAACACTGAAGCTTTCTTT
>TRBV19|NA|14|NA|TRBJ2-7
CASSIRGDSYEQYF
TGTGCCAGTAGTATAAGGGGGGATTCCTACGAGCAGTACTTC
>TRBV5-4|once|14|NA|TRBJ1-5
CASSLSGINQPQHF
TGTGCCAGCAGCTTGTCGGGCATCAATCAGCCCCAGCATTTT
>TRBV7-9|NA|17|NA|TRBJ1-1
CASSQDIFAADNTEAFF
TGTGCCAGCAGCCAAGATATTTTCGCGGCAGACAACACTGAAGCTTTCTTT
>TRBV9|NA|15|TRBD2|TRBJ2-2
CASSLAGGYTGELFF
TGTGCCAGCAGTCTAGCGGGGGGATACACCGGGGAGCTGTTTTTT
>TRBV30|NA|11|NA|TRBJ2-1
CAWGGYNEQFF
TGTGCCTGGGGGGGTTACAATGAGCAGTTCTTC
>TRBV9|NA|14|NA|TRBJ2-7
CASSPRGHIYEQYF
TGTGCCAGCAGCCCTCGGGGACATATCTACGAGCAGTACTTC
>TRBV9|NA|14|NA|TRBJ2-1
CASSPRSSYNEQFF
TGTGCCAGCAGCCCTCGGAGCTCCTACAATGAGCAGTTCTTC
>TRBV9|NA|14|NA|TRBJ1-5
CASSVTGSNQPQHF
TGTGCCAGCAGCGTTACAGGCAGCAATCAGCCCCAGCATTTT
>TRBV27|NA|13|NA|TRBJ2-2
CASSPRLVGELFF
TGTGCCAGCAGTCCCAGACTGGTCGGGGAGCTGTTTTTT
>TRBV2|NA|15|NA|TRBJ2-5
CASCKTRLLSETQYF
TGTGCCAGCTGTAAAACTCGCCTATTATCGGAGACCCAGTACTTC
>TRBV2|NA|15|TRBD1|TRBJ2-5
CASPEGDSGQETQYF
TGTGCCAGCCCAGAGGGGGACAGCGGTCAAGAGACCCAGTACTTC
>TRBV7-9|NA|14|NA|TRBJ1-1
CASSRRGMYTEAFF
TGTGCCAGCAGTCGTAGGGGCATGTACACTGAAGCTTTCTTT
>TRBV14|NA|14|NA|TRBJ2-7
CASSQDLTTKRQYF
TGTGCCAGCAGCCAAGATCTCACAACAAAACGGCAGTACTTC
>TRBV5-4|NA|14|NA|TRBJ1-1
CASSFDRMNTEAFF
TGTGCCAGCAGCTTTGACAGGATGAACACTGAAGCTTTCTTT
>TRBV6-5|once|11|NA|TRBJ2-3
CASSRADTQYF
TGTGCCAGCAGCCGCGCCGATACGCAGTATTTT
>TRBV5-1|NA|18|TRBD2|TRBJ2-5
CASSWGRLAGGYQETQYF
TGCGCCAGCAGCTGGGGTCGACTAGCGGGGGGCTACCAAGAGACCCAGTACTTC
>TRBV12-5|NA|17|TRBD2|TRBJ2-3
CASGLVLLAGTTDTQYF
TGTGCTAGTGGTTTGGTACTCCTAGCGGGGACCACAGATACGCAGTATTTT